The following is a TCR beta chain sequence with its context. This sample stems from a study of blood T cells in healthy people across ages. V lost 2 bases to trimming and J lost 5 bases; unmatched junction nucleotides: 14. This CDR3 spans 18 amino acids. CDR1 is MNHEY, CDR2 SVGEGT, per germline. Next came a second PCR, run for about 6 to 11 cycles, which used a sample-barcoded 5' primer along with a J-beta primer mix. TCRdb re-called the 5' RACE reads through MiXCR, storing one row per CDR3 protein. The sample lists 1,300,000 or so distinct CDR3 sequences; around 59% were seen once. Sequencing input: blood. This chain uses TRBV6-2 or TRBV6-3 with TRBJ2-1; 8 positions match TRBD1. This clonotype was sampled from a man aged 18 to 30 in good health. CDR3 sequence reads: CASSYPRDRTAINNEQFF. Here the CDR3 DNA reads TGTGCCAGCAGTTACCCTAGGGACAGGACAGCTATTAACAATGAGCAGTTCTTC.